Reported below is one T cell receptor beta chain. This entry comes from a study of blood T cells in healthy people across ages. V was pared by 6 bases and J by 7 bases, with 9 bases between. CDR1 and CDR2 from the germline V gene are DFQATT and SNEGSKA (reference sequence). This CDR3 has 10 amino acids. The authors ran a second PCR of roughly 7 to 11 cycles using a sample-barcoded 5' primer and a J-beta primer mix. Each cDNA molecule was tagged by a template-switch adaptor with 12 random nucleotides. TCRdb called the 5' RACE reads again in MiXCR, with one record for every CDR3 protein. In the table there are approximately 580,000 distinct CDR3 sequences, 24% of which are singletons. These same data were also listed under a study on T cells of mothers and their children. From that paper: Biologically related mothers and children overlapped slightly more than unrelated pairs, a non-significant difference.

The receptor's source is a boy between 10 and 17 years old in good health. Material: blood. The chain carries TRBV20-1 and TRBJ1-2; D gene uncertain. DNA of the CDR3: TGCAGTGCCTCCGGACCTGGCTACACCTTC. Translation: CSASGPGYTF.